A selection of T cell receptor beta chains follows, all from one sample in a study of blood T cell repertoires in COVID-19. Profiling relied on immunoSEQ multiplex PCR, and the TCRdb table lists in-frame clones only, not all of them. The sample lists around 260,000 clones; 85% to 90% were seen once. Sample: peripheral blood. Source of these receptors: a man aged 30 to 39 with acute or convalescent COVID-19. CDR3s include the opening cysteine and the closing phenylalanine or tryptophan. D genes are given only for firm matches. Only some rows state a clone size, as once, few, many or a class for expanded clones.

v_gene	j_gene	d_gene	abundance	CDR3aa	CDR3nt
TRBV11-2	TRBJ2-7	NA	NA	CASSLGRGEFYEQYF	TGTGCCAGCAGCTTAGGGCGTGGGGAGTTCTACGAGCAGTACTTC
TRBV29-1	TRBJ1-3	NA	NA	CSVERGNTIYF	TGCAGCGTTGAACGTGGAAACACCATATATTTT
TRBV11-2	TRBJ1-6	NA	NA	CASSSNGGRYSPLHF	TGTGCCAGCAGCTCTAATGGGGGGAGATATTCACCCCTCCACTTT
TRBV5-1	TRBJ2-7	TRBD2	NA	CASSASGHYEQYF	TGCGCCAGCAGCGCTAGCGGGCACTACGAGCAGTACTTC
TRBV3-1/TRBV3-2	TRBJ2-3	NA	NA	CASSQVFTNGDTQYF	TGTGCCAGCAGCCAAGTCTTTACAAACGGGGATACGCAGTATTTT
TRBV6-5	TRBJ1-1	NA	NA	CASSYSTGSEAFF	TGTGCCAGCAGTTACTCGACAGGTTCTGAAGCTTTCTTT
TRBV6-1	TRBJ1-2	NA	NA	CASSEMAGNYGYTF	TGTGCCAGCAGTGAGATGGCGGGAAACTATGGCTACACCTTC
TRBV5-4	TRBJ2-3	NA	NA	CASSPLRDTQYF	TGTGCCAGCAGCCCATTGAGAGATACGCAGTATTTT
TRBV9	TRBJ2-3	TRBD2	NA	CASSSRRASGDTDTQYF	TGTGCCAGCAGCTCACGAAGGGCTAGCGGGGACACAGATACGCAGTATTTT
TRBV12-5	TRBJ2-4	TRBD1	NA	CASGEGQGKNIQYF	TGTGCTAGTGGAGAGGGACAGGGGAAAAACATTCAGTACTTC
TRBV10-2	TRBJ2-3	TRBD2	NA	CASSGGRAQNTQYF	TGCGCCAGCAGCGGCGGGAGGGCCCAGAATACGCAGTATTTT
TRBV27	TRBJ2-3	NA	NA	CASSLSRDSTDTQYF	TGTGCCAGCAGTTTATCGCGGGACAGCACAGATACGCAGTATTTT
TRBV30	TRBJ2-2	NA	NA	CAWGGVGGPNTGELFF	TGTGCCTGGGGGGGAGTCGGGGGACCGAACACCGGGGAGCTGTTTTTT
TRBV6-5	TRBJ1-2	NA	NA	CASSYTRSSGRRGYTF	TGTGCCAGCAGTTACACCCGATCTTCGGGCCGGAGGGGCTACACCTTC
TRBV5-6	TRBJ1-2	NA	NA	CASSPRGSPYGYTF	TGTGCCAGCAGCCCCCGAGGGAGCCCGTATGGCTACACCTTC
TRBV4-1	TRBJ2-1	TRBD2	NA	CASSQVGLALNEQFF	TGCGCCAGCAGCCAAGTGGGACTAGCGTTGAATGAGCAGTTCTTC
TRBV27	TRBJ2-5	TRBD1	once	CASSWTGQETQYF	TGTGCCAGCAGTTGGACAGGGCAAGAGACCCAGTACTTC
TRBV6-5	TRBJ2-3	NA	NA	CASTGWQAFTQYF	TGTGCCAGCACAGGTTGGCAGGCCTTTACGCAGTATTTT
TRBV16	TRBJ2-1	TRBD1	NA	CASSHGPGQGAFEQFF	TGTGCCAGCAGCCACGGACCGGGACAGGGGGCCTTTGAGCAGTTCTTC
TRBV28	TRBJ2-7	NA	NA	CASSLRQGGQYF	TGTGCCAGCAGTCTCAGGCAGGGGGGGCAGTACTTC
TRBV25-1	TRBJ2-1	TRBD2	few	CASSEPGGASNEQFF	TGTGCCAGCAGTGAACCCGGGGGGGCTAGCAATGAGCAGTTCTTC
TRBV4-1	TRBJ1-2	NA	few	CASSLTPSDRGLGYTF	TGCGCCAGCAGCTTGACCCCCTCGGACAGAGGACTTGGCTACACCTTC
TRBV19	TRBJ1-4	NA	NA	CASSDYTTGLTNEKLFF	TGTGCCAGTAGTGATTACACTACAGGTCTCACTAATGAAAAACTGTTTTTT
TRBV11-2	TRBJ1-5	NA	NA	CASSLSLNQPQHF	TGTGCCAGCAGCTTATCTTTAAATCAGCCCCAGCATTTT
TRBV10-1	TRBJ2-7	TRBD1	few	CASKWDGQGKYEQYF	TGCGCCAGCAAGTGGGACGGACAGGGGAAATACGAGCAGTACTTC
TRBV21-1	TRBJ2-3	NA	NA	CASNTTFFSTDTQYF	TGTGCCAGCAATACGACATTCTTTAGCACAGATACGCAGTATTTT
TRBV6-1	TRBJ2-7	NA	NA	CASSEVAVTYEQYF	TGTGCCAGCAGTGAAGTTGCGGTAACCTACGAGCAGTACTTC
TRBV5-1	TRBJ1-3	NA	NA	CASRRDFSGNTIYF	TGCGCCAGCAGGCGGGACTTCTCTGGAAACACCATATATTTT
TRBV6-6	TRBJ1-2	NA	NA	CASTIPTANTNYGYTF	TGTGCCAGCACCATCCCAACAGCTAATACTAACTATGGCTACACCTTC
TRBV4-2	TRBJ2-3	NA	NA	CASSFDGVAATDTQYF	TGTGCCAGCAGCTTCGATGGGGTAGCGGCGACAGATACGCAGTATTTT
TRBV11-2	TRBJ2-7	TRBD1	few	CASSLRDRGIYEQYF	TGTGCCAGCAGCTTACGGGACAGGGGTATCTACGAGCAGTACTTC
TRBV27	TRBJ1-2	NA	NA	CASSAGYGYTF	TGTGCCAGCAGTGCAGGGTATGGCTACACCTTC
TRBV11-1	TRBJ2-3	NA	NA	CASSSSGGAGTQYF	TGTGCCAGCAGCTCCTCAGGCGGGGCTGGTACGCAGTATTTT
TRBV19	TRBJ1-2	NA	few	CASSARGSNGYTF	TGTGCCAGTAGTGCCAGAGGCTCTAATGGCTACACCTTC
TRBV15	TRBJ1-4	NA	many	CATSRPDSSNEKLFF	TGTGCCACCAGCAGACCAGACAGTTCTAATGAAAAACTGTTTTTT
TRBV5-4	TRBJ2-3	NA	NA	CASSFTSLDTQYF	TGTGCCAGCAGCTTTACTAGCCTGGATACGCAGTATTTT
TRBV5-1	TRBJ1-6	NA	NA	CASSLGQNNSPLHF	TGCGCCAGCAGCTTGGGACAGAATAATTCACCCCTCCACTTT
TRBV28	TRBJ1-2	NA	NA	CASMVGPTFGYTF	TGTGCCAGCATGGTGGGGCCTACCTTTGGCTACACCTTC
TRBV30	TRBJ1-6	NA	NA	CAWSVGVTYNSPLHF	TGTGCCTGGAGTGTCGGGGTCACCTATAATTCACCCCTCCACTTT
TRBV28	TRBJ2-7	NA	NA	CASSSTETVYEQYF	TGTGCCAGCAGCTCCACGGAGACTGTCTACGAGCAGTACTTC
TRBV6-6	TRBJ2-7	NA	NA	CASKNPSYSYEQYF	TGTGCCAGCAAAAATCCGTCTTACTCCTACGAGCAGTACTTC
TRBV7-9	TRBJ1-1	NA	few	CASTVGTKNTEAFF	TGTGCCAGCACGGTGGGGACAAAGAACACTGAAGCTTTCTTT
TRBV7-5	TRBJ1-2	NA	few	CARSYPAGTRRGYTF	TGTGCCAGAAGCTACCCGGCTGGGACAAGACGCGGCTACACCTTC
TRBV28	TRBJ1-1	TRBD1	once	CASSVHRGLWNTEAFF	TGTGCCAGCAGTGTTCACAGGGGCCTCTGGAACACTGAAGCTTTCTTT
TRBV18	TRBJ1-4	NA	NA	CASSLLEKLFF	TGTGCCAGCTCATTATTAGAAAAACTGTTTTTT
TRBV18	TRBJ2-7	NA	NA	CASSRGDIYEQYF	TGTGCCAGCTCAAGAGGGGACATCTACGAGCAGTACTTC
TRBV11-3	TRBJ2-5	NA	NA	CASSLAGTVETQYF	TGTGCCAGCAGCTTAGCCGGGACTGTAGAGACCCAGTACTTC
TRBV28	TRBJ1-4	NA	NA	CASSPGGSIEKLFF	TGTGCCAGCAGCCCCGGGGGAAGTATTGAAAAACTGTTTTTT